This paragraph reports one T cell receptor beta chain. Its antigen is not identified. This entry belongs to a study of blood T cells in healthy people across ages. Study conclusions and caveats: When set beside aged donors, long-lived donors presented more naive CD4+ cells and higher diversity. Naive and antigen-experienced cells could not be conclusively compared, given unsorted PBMCs.

Alongside a J-beta primer mix, a sample-barcoded 5' primer served in a second PCR lasting roughly 6 to 11 cycles. Sequencing recovered at least 2.5 million CDR3-containing paired-end reads from each sample. TCRdb ran MiXCR on the 5' RACE reads and lists one entry per CDR3 protein. The sample lists 1.5 million to 2 million distinct CDR3 sequences; roughly 27% were seen once. CDR1 is DFQATT and CDR2 is SNEGSKA in the germline V gene (reference sequence). Trimming removed 5 bases from V and 8 bases from J; junction bases left unmatched: 6. The CDR3 sequence is 13 residues long. Researchers report isolating at least 6.5 million PBMCs per sample.

The receptor was isolated from a woman aged 25 to 39 in good health. This chain joins TRBV20-1 and TRBJ2-1; 10 bases are a match to TRBD1. The sample was blood. The CDR3 reads CSASGTGDYEQFF. DNA of the CDR3: TGCAGTGCTTCCGGGACAGGGGATTATGAGCAGTTCTTC.